This TCR beta chain was sequenced in a study of blood T cells in healthy people across ages. Whole-study results and caveats: The recorded TCR beta diversity per million T cells decreased in a roughly linear manner with age.

CDR3 length: 16 amino acids. Germline CDR1 reads MNHEY; CDR2 reads SMNVEV (reference sequence). Trimming pared 5 bases from V and 1 base from J, leaving 17 bases between. This clonotype occurred a few times. Its specificity is unknown. A second 7 to 11 cycle PCR used barcoded and J-beta primers. A tag from a template-switch adaptor with 12 random nucleotides marked each cDNA molecule. TCRdb re-called the 5' RACE reads through MiXCR, storing one row per CDR3 protein. The sample includes over a million distinct CDR3 sequences, roughly 40% of them seen just once. The clonotype comes from a woman younger than 35 in good health. The rearrangement joins TRBV27 to TRBJ2-5; D is possibly TRBD2 (5 bases). Sequenced: blood. CDR3 bases: TGTGCCAGCAGTCTAAGGACTTACACCACCCAAGAGACCCAGTACTTC. Translated, it gives CASSLRTYTTQETQYF.